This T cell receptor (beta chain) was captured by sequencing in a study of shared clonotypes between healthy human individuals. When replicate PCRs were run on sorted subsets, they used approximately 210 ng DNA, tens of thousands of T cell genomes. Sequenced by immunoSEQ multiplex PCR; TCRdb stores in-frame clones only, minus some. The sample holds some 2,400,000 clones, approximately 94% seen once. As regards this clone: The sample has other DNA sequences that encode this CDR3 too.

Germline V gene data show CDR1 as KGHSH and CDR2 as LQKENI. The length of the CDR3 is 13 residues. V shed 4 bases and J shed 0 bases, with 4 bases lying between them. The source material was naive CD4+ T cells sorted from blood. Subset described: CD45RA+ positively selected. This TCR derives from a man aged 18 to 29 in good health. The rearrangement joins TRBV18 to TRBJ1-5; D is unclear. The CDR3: CASSQGSNQPQHF. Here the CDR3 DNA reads TGTGCCAGCTCACAGGGTAGCAATCAGCCCCAGCATTTT.